This T cell receptor beta chain was found in a study of T-cell memory formation after mild COVID-19. This CDR3 spans 15 amino acids. CDR1 and CDR2 from the germline V gene are SGDLS and YYNGEE. Trimming removed 1 base at V and 0 bases at J, with 8 bases between. TCRdb recomputed calls from the 5' RACE reads with MiXCR, one row per CDR3 protein. This sample carries about 360,000 distinct CDR3 sequences, roughly 14% of them seen once, and the ten largest clones take around a fifth. This TCR came from a man younger than 35 who had mild COVID-19 (a few samples of this study predate the infection). Cell type and time point are not known. The sample taken for sequencing was PBMCs or a T cell subset sorted from them (not recorded which). The J gene is TRBJ1-5, the V gene TRBV9; D unclear. CDR3 sequence (DNA): TGTGCCAGCAGCGTAACCGGGAATAGCAATCAGCCCCAGCATTTT. This encodes CASSVTGNSNQPQHF.